These T cell receptor beta chains were read from a single sample in a study of CD4+ T cells in melanoma. Sequenced by immunoSEQ multiplex PCR; TCRdb stores in-frame clones only, minus some. The table lists some 10,000 clones, 68% of them singletons. The sequencing input was cells from a culture (not recorded whether cultured in vitro). The receptor source for this set is a human donor with melanoma. CDR3s include the opening cysteine and the closing phenylalanine or tryptophan. A D gene is named only where the DNA matches it firmly. For some rows the clone size is stated as once, few or many, or as a class when expanded; others skip it.

CDR3 DNA: TGTGCCAGCAGATCTACTAGCGGGGGGCCCTACGAGCAGTACTTC
CDR3 protein: CASRSTSGGPYEQYF
J gene: TRBJ2-7
V gene: TRBV11-2
clone size: -
D gene: TRBD2

CDR3 DNA: TGTGCCAGCAGTGAAAACGACAGGGATGGTTCACCCCTCCACTTT
CDR3 protein: CASSENDRDGSPLHF
J gene: TRBJ1-6
V gene: TRBV25-1
clone size: once
D gene: TRBD1

CDR3 DNA: TGTGCCAGTAGGCTGGGACAGGGACCCTACAATGAGCAGTTCTTC
CDR3 protein: CASRLGQGPYNEQFF
J gene: TRBJ2-1
V gene: TRBV19
clone size: -
D gene: TRBD1

CDR3 DNA: TGTGCCAGCAGCGTATCCTGGGCCGGGGAGCTGTTTTTT
CDR3 protein: CASSVSWAGELFF
J gene: TRBJ2-2
V gene: TRBV9
clone size: -
D gene: -

CDR3 DNA: TGTGCCAGCAGCTTAGATTCGGGGGGGGGTCCGCATCAGCCCCAGCATTTT
CDR3 protein: CASSLDSGGGPHQPQHF
J gene: TRBJ1-5
V gene: TRBV7-2
clone size: -
D gene: -

CDR3 DNA: TGTGCCAGCAGCAATAGCGGACGGATGGAGACCCAGTACTTC
CDR3 protein: CASSNSGRMETQYF
J gene: TRBJ2-5
V gene: TRBV7-9
clone size: -
D gene: -

CDR3 DNA: TGTGCCAGCATGATGGACGGGAATAACTATGGCTACACCTTC
CDR3 protein: CASMMDGNNYGYTF
J gene: TRBJ1-2
V gene: TRBV6-5
clone size: -
D gene: -

CDR3 DNA: TGTGCCAGCAGCTCAAACCCCGGGGACAGGGGAGAGACCCAGTACTTC
CDR3 protein: CASSSNPGDRGETQYF
J gene: TRBJ2-5
V gene: TRBV7-9
clone size: -
D gene: TRBD1

CDR3 DNA: TGTGCCAGCAGCTTAATGGGTGGGCTCCGGAGACCGAATACCTACGAGCAGTACTTC
CDR3 protein: CASSLMGGLRRPNTYEQYF
J gene: TRBJ2-7
V gene: TRBV7-9
clone size: -
D gene: -

CDR3 DNA: TGCGCCAGCAGCTTGGGTCCAGGGGGCGTGAACACTGAAGCTTTCTTT
CDR3 protein: CASSLGPGGVNTEAFF
J gene: TRBJ1-1
V gene: TRBV5-1
clone size: -
D gene: TRBD1

CDR3 DNA: TGTGCCAGCAGCTCGGGGTGGACCGGGGAGCTGTTTTTT
CDR3 protein: CASSSGWTGELFF
J gene: TRBJ2-2
V gene: TRBV11-2
clone size: -
D gene: -

CDR3 DNA: TGTGCCAGCAGCCAAGATTTCGAGGGGTCTAACTATGGCTACACCTTC
CDR3 protein: CASSQDFEGSNYGYTF
J gene: TRBJ1-2
V gene: TRBV4-2
clone size: -
D gene: -

CDR3 DNA: TGCGCCAGCAGTCCCTCGGGCAGGGTCTCTAATAATTCACCCCTCCACTTT
CDR3 protein: CASSPSGRVSNNSPLHF
J gene: TRBJ1-6
V gene: TRBV4-1
clone size: -
D gene: -

CDR3 DNA: TGTGCCAGCAGCTTAAAACGTGGAGATACGCAGTATTTT
CDR3 protein: CASSLKRGDTQYF
J gene: TRBJ2-3
V gene: TRBV13
clone size: -
D gene: -

CDR3 DNA: TGTGCCAGCAGTGAAATAGATTCCCATACGCAGTATTTT
CDR3 protein: CASSEIDSHTQYF
J gene: TRBJ2-3
V gene: TRBV6-1
clone size: -
D gene: -

CDR3 DNA: TGTGCCAGCAGCTCTACTTCATCACGGGACAGGGGTGGCTACACCTTC
CDR3 protein: CASSSTSSRDRGGYTF
J gene: TRBJ1-2
V gene: TRBV11-2
clone size: -
D gene: TRBD1

CDR3 DNA: TGCAGCGTTGTCGTCACCCTGAACACTGAAGCTTTCTTT
CDR3 protein: CSVVVTLNTEAFF
J gene: TRBJ1-1
V gene: TRBV29-1
clone size: few
D gene: -

CDR3 DNA: TGTGCCAGCAGCAGGACAGGGAATGGGGAGCTGTTTTTT
CDR3 protein: CASSRTGNGELFF
J gene: TRBJ2-2
V gene: TRBV11-2
clone size: few
D gene: TRBD1

CDR3 DNA: TGTGCCAGCAGCTTCTCCGGAATCATCCTCATGTCTAATGAAAAACTGTTTTTT
CDR3 protein: CASSFSGIILMSNEKLFF
J gene: TRBJ1-4
V gene: TRBV12-1
clone size: -
D gene: -

CDR3 DNA: TGTGCCAGCAGCTTGGATCCGGGGGCCGCGAACACTGAAGCTTTCTTT
CDR3 protein: CASSLDPGAANTEAFF
J gene: TRBJ1-1
V gene: TRBV5-6
clone size: -
D gene: -

CDR3 DNA: TGTGCCAGCAGCCACAGGACAGGGCAAGCTGGCTACACCTTC
CDR3 protein: CASSHRTGQAGYTF
J gene: TRBJ1-2
V gene: TRBV11-2
clone size: -
D gene: TRBD1

CDR3 DNA: TGTGCCAGCAGCTTGGTACCAGGGGACCCCTCACCCCTCCACTTT
CDR3 protein: CASSLVPGDPSPLHF
J gene: TRBJ1-6
V gene: TRBV5-4
clone size: -
D gene: -

CDR3 DNA: TGTGCCATCAGTGACAAGAACTACGAGCAGTACTTC
CDR3 protein: CAISDKNYEQYF
J gene: TRBJ2-7
V gene: TRBV10-3
clone size: -
D gene: -

CDR3 DNA: TGCGCCAGCAGTGATCCTGGTTCGGGCGTTACGCAGTATTTT
CDR3 protein: CASSDPGSGVTQYF
J gene: TRBJ2-3
V gene: TRBV10-2
clone size: -
D gene: -

CDR3 DNA: TGTGCCAGCAGCCGCACTTCACCAGATACGCAGTATTTT
CDR3 protein: CASSRTSPDTQYF
J gene: TRBJ2-3
V gene: TRBV5-4
clone size: medium-sized
D gene: -

CDR3 DNA: TGTGCCAGCAGCCCCTCCAGGGACTACGAGCAGTACTTC
CDR3 protein: CASSPSRDYEQYF
J gene: TRBJ2-7
V gene: TRBV11-3
clone size: -
D gene: -

CDR3 DNA: TGTGCCAGCAGTTCCTACACCAATGAGCAGTTCTTC
CDR3 protein: CASSSYTNEQFF
J gene: TRBJ2-1
V gene: TRBV11-3
clone size: -
D gene: -

CDR3 DNA: TGTGCCAGTAGTACGACTTTTTCCGGGACAGGCTATGGCTACACCTTC
CDR3 protein: CASSTTFSGTGYGYTF
J gene: TRBJ1-2
V gene: TRBV19
clone size: -
D gene: TRBD1

CDR3 DNA: TGCGCCAGCGGCGGCGGGGAGATTCAAGAGACCCAGTACTTC
CDR3 protein: CASGGGEIQETQYF
J gene: TRBJ2-5
V gene: TRBV5-1
clone size: once
D gene: -

CDR3 DNA: TGTGCCAGCAGCTCCCGGGCGGCGGGGGGGCCAAATTTCCACAATGAGCAGTTCTTC
CDR3 protein: CASSSRAAGGPNFHNEQFF
J gene: TRBJ2-1
V gene: TRBV7-9
clone size: -
D gene: TRBD2

CDR3 DNA: TGTGCCAGCAGCTCGGCGATGCCGGGGGAAAACTATGGCTACACCTTC
CDR3 protein: CASSSAMPGENYGYTF
J gene: TRBJ1-2
V gene: TRBV7-9
clone size: few
D gene: -

CDR3 DNA: TGTGCCACCCGGACTAGCGGGGGGAACACCGGGGAGCTGTTTTTT
CDR3 protein: CATRTSGGNTGELFF
J gene: TRBJ2-2
V gene: TRBV10-3
clone size: -
D gene: TRBD2

CDR3 DNA: TGTGCCAGCAGTGCAACAGCTAACTATGGCTACACCTTC
CDR3 protein: CASSATANYGYTF
J gene: TRBJ1-2
V gene: TRBV2
clone size: -
D gene: -

CDR3 DNA: TGCGCCAGCAGCTCGGGAGTAGCGGGGGCCGGCACCGGGGAGCTGTTTTTT
CDR3 protein: CASSSGVAGAGTGELFF
J gene: TRBJ2-2
V gene: TRBV5-1
clone size: -
D gene: TRBD2

CDR3 DNA: TGTGCCAGCAGCCTCCGGGACGTCTATGGCTACACCTTC
CDR3 protein: CASSLRDVYGYTF
J gene: TRBJ1-2
V gene: TRBV2
clone size: -
D gene: -

CDR3 DNA: TGTGCCAGCAGCGTAGGCGGAGCACAGGGGGTAGGCTCACCCCTCCACTTT
CDR3 protein: CASSVGGAQGVGSPLHF
J gene: TRBJ1-6
V gene: TRBV9
clone size: once
D gene: TRBD1

CDR3 DNA: TGCAGCGTTGTCGGGACAGGTGGTAGCTCCTACAATGAGCAGTTCTTC
CDR3 protein: CSVVGTGGSSYNEQFF
J gene: TRBJ2-1
V gene: TRBV29-1
clone size: -
D gene: TRBD1